What follows describes a single T cell receptor beta chain. Its specific antigen is unknown. There are no base qualities to consult, and no much larger clone falls within one base. The sample belongs to a study of radiation and T cells in renal cell carcinoma (dated by TCRdb to the early 2020s). About the investigation overall: In total, around 53 samples, comprising roughly 25 tumors and 27 peripheral blood samples, were subjected to TCR beta sequencing. Across all 53 samples, 3,800,000 or so unique CDR3 nucleotide sequences encoding roughly 2.7 million unique CDR3 amino acid sequences were identified. The final blood draw was performed at 4 weeks after radiation, at the same time as nephrectomy.

Results and caveats for the whole study, not just this receptor: Effects of radiation dose or scheduling on the TCR repertoire could not be addressed with the single-armed trial design. Blood repertoire dynamics were not followed beyond 4 weeks after treatment. Top tumor clonotypes rose in blood from baseline to 2 weeks post-radiation, then contracted by 4 weeks, suggesting transient expansion of tumor-resident clones. Because pretreatment tumor biopsies were not available, the baseline intratumoral presence of clonotypes could not be determined.

Taken from the germline V gene, the CDR1 and CDR2 loops are MNHNS and SASEGT. The V and J ends are trimmed by 6 bases and 3 bases, leaving 14 bases between them. CDR3 length: 14 amino acids, cysteine to phenylalanine. Of the read, only the CDR3 DNA is kept; its 42 bases are in frame from base 1. The immunoSEQ kit was used, according to the manufacturer's recommendations, to generate TCR beta libraries from genomic DNA. To prepare libraries, a first multiplex PCR with proprietary primers was run, followed by a second PCR that added unique barcodes, and a bead cleanup was done after each round. A kit-provided positive control reaction and a negative control reaction were included in every sample batch. The final libraries were assessed on an Agilent 4200 TapeStation D1000 ScreenTape, pooled by volume, and quantified by qPCR. Sequencing ran on an Illumina NextSeq500 with a MidOutput 150-cycle cartridge, using 156 Read1 and 15 Index1 cycles with kit custom primers. The pooled library was loaded at approximately 0.99 pM, and roughly 20% PhiX control was spiked in. As for how the authors treated the data: Vendor-processed data were analyzed in R, with a clonotype defined as all T cells sharing the same CDR3 nucleotide sequence. For clone abundance analyses, frequencies were normalized to the 10,000 most abundant clones in each sample. Public T cell clones, averaging fewer than five per sample, were removed before analysis. A difference in abundance of at least 32-fold between compartments was used to define tumor-enriched and baseline blood-enriched clonotypes. A beta-binomial differential abundance model was used to identify clonotypes that were expanded or contracted between blood time points. Similarity between tumor and blood repertoires was quantified using the Baroni-Urbani and Buser coefficient, and groups were compared with two-tailed Wilcoxon tests in R. The immuneACCESS repertoire file appears here via TCRdb, limited to in-frame rearrangements. These files lack a portion of the clones; in checked studies, under half of the deficit traces to unresolved V genes, and the cause of the others is not known. D and trimming come from the DNA, and the V and J calls and clone size come from that table. Within this sample are around 180,000 clones, with roughly nine tenths of them counted one time only. The top ten constitute approximately 11% of the sample.

Read against the paper, the sample's time point label means: blood 4 weeks post-SBRT, at nephrectomy. This specimen's treatment or condition label, interpreted: 15 Gy SBRT to primary tumor, nephrectomy 4 weeks later. Samples were obtained from a clinical trial, in which 15 Gy stereotactic body radiation therapy was delivered to primary renal cell carcinomas and nephrectomy was performed 4 weeks later. To track tumor-enriched clonotypes, serial peripheral blood was sampled from radiation-treated patients at baseline and at 2 weeks and 4 weeks after SBRT. Renal cell carcinoma with clear cell pathology was present in all patients. The QIAamp DNA Blood Mini Kit (Qiagen) was used to prepare genomic DNA for TCR sequencing. The analyses included only samples that passed all quality control checks.

This TCR derives from a woman aged 45-65 years with renal cell carcinoma. The rearrangement joined TRBV6-1 to TRBJ1-1; D gene: possibly TRBD1, on 6 matching bases. The sample here was blood, taken from a patient whose treatment included radiotherapy and nephrectomy. The CDR3 corresponds to CASSPRAGDTEAFF. The nucleotides are TGTGCCAGCAGCCCCAGGGCAGGGGACACTGAAGCTTTCTTT.